This T cell receptor (beta chain) is from a study of human T cells and chemical hapten exposure. Study in general: The study patch tested 0.01% DPC on the upper back and read results at 6 days. The study, taken as a whole, reports: Those TCRs sitting above 1 in 1000 frequency stayed the same with DPC sensitization.

This clonotype was seen at least ten times. Antigen: not known. The study's library attached unique molecular identifiers to single cDNA molecules. TCRdb re-analysed the RACE reads in MiXCR, keeping a single row per CDR3 protein. The sample carries over 300,000 distinct CDR3 sequences, approximately 5.1% recorded once. This CDR3 has 12 residues. Trimming cost V 8 bases and J 7 bases, with 12 bases left between them. The germline V gene has CDR1 KGHSH and CDR2 LQKENI. Sample time point: pre-sensitization, week 0. The treatment denotes: therapeutic diphenylcyclopropenone sensitization with weekly scalp DPC. Each patch-test visit's blood sample preceded patch application.

V usage is TRBV18 and J usage is TRBJ1-5; D is uncertain. The sample in question was whole blood, obtained in connection with sensitization to the hapten diphenylcyclopropenone (DPC). This receptor was identified in a woman in her forties or fifties with alopecia areata. Some clones in this sample may be carry-over from other donors' samples. For the CDR3, the DNA is TGTGCCAGCCCCCACCACCCCCAGCCCCAGCATTTT. It is translated as CASPHHPQPQHF.